Included here is one T cell receptor (beta chain) sequence, with context. There is no known antigen for this receptor. At one end the junction does not follow the germline gene, possibly because of a read error. This entry is derived from a study of cytomegalovirus exposure and HLA in healthy donors (TCRdb year 2017). Regarding the research as a whole: According to an earlier analysis of a few hundred of the donors, about 190 million T cells yielded 90 million to 140 million unique TCR beta sequences and about 300 Gb of sequence data. Approximately 300 gigabases of sequencing data and approximately 92 million unique TCR sequences made up an early release that covered several hundred HLA-typed donors. The genetic ancestry cluster associated with self-reported Caucasian donors included 81% of the approximately 430 genotyped donors. The study aimed to test whether signatures of past pathogen exposure could be identified by cataloging public T cell receptors. The T cell repertoires of 666 subjects were profiled by immunosequencing and related to cytomegalovirus serostatus. Besides the first cohort of under 700 subjects, a separate validation cohort made up of 120 different subjects was used. High-throughput TCR immunosequencing, statistical association of individual TCRs with disease status, and machine learning were combined to predict cytomegalovirus infection status. A later analysis re-analyzed previously published TCR beta repertoires from 660 or so donors and added high-resolution HLA genotyping to study TCR occurrence patterns. In the later analysis, no new phenotypic data were used to find candidate immune exposures; instead, reliance was placed on TCR beta sequences and their occurrence across donors. An earlier analysis of approximately 580 of the donors used high-throughput TCR beta sequencing to judge whether each TCR beta V gene segment behaved as functional or pseudogenic. Donor age, sex, ethnicity and CMV serostatus were compiled alongside the repertoire data. Genome-wide SNP genotypes for about 65% of the 666 donors were used in a later genetic analysis, which treated that subset as a discovery cohort. Every discovery cohort repertoire had been produced on one sequencing platform. HLA typing covered class I and class II loci at four-digit resolution. The number of typed donors differed by locus: about 620-640 for A, B, C, DRB1 and DQB1; some 500 for DQA1; about 600 for DPA1; and roughly 450 for DPB1. Because of strong linkage in the cohort, four or five DR-DQ haplotypes were treated as single units for association and clustering. On average, roughly 200,000 unique TCR beta nucleotide sequences were sequenced per donor among about 400 genotyped donors of the cohort, with 15% to 20% of those sequences being non-productive. What the research found in general, with its limitations: The authors suggested that the approach could potentially be extended to other disease states and immunological phenotypes. According to a later genetic analysis, donors in an Asian-associated ancestry cluster had fewer N-insertions in productive TCRs than the approximately 610-donor mean. In an earlier analysis of roughly 500 of the donors, most TCR beta V segments appeared in productive rearrangements about 87% or about 30% of the time, broadly matching IMGT annotations. Sequencing depth was assumed to be roughly uniform across donors in the presence/absence analyses, though that assumption may not hold. Because HLA typing was unavailable for some donors at each locus, only the typed subset was used in association tests. A further reported finding was that TCR beta sequences accurately predicted the HLA-A and HLA-B alleles for most subjects in the first cohort. This cohort had only TCR beta chains sequenced, and the lack of alpha or paired-chain data limited which features could be detected. Most TCR sequences were observed very rarely across donors, whereas some public TCRs were present in many individuals. Compared with equally common non-associated chains, HLA-associated TCR beta chains in a later analysis were more clonally expanded and had lower generation probabilities. Strong co-occurrence of HLA alleles, especially DR and DQ, made assigning TCR associations to individual alleles difficult. V-gene and J-gene trimming of TCR beta chains was associated with a missense DCLRE1C variant in a later genetic analysis, and the association was replicated in an independent cohort. Correlated functional status among segregating V segments might reflect linkage disequilibrium, but an unknown experimental factor could not be ruled out. The study listed 150 to 200 TCR beta chains as associated with cytomegalovirus. Specific HLA alleles were associated with 15,000 to 20,000 TCR beta sequences at a false discovery rate of 0.05 in a later analysis. Three of the identified cytomegalovirus-associated TCR beta chains were confirmed in vitro to be specific for cytomegalovirus antigens. The classifier was reported to diagnose cytomegalovirus status with high specificity and sensitivity in both the original and validation cohorts. In a later analysis, most CMV-associated TCR beta chains were found to appear HLA-restricted, with HLA associations seemingly driven largely by CMV exposure. The 87-base-pair reads could not distinguish some IMGT-functional V segments, including TRBV6-2 and TRBV6-3, so those segments were excluded. A group of highly shared sequence variants was considered likely to be a technical artifact of the sequencing pipeline. About 15 rarely observed V segments, including chromosome 9 orphons, were excluded from the earlier analysis of some 590 of the donors because counts were too low. In a later analysis, several top co-occurrence clusters were reported to appear linked to parvovirus B19, influenza, CMV and Epstein-Barr virus. Immune exposure information for the cohort was limited to CMV serostatus. A later analysis found that TCR association rates varied across HLA loci, with DRB1 alleles showing the most associated TCRs and HLA-C alleles the fewest.

The CDR1 and CDR2 encoded by the germline V gene are MRHNA and SNTAGT. From its cysteine to its phenylalanine, the CDR3 spans 18 amino acids. Of the read, only the CDR3 DNA is kept; its 54 bases are in frame from base 1. In total, about 650 healthy bone marrow donors made up the cohort. At the time of sampling, all cohort members were nominally healthy, though unrecorded immune exposures were likely present. The donor was CMV seronegative and was included in the group of around 320 seronegative cohort members. A peripheral blood sample was collected from each donor, and TCR beta sequencing was performed on peripheral blood mononuclear cells. The Qiagen DNeasy Blood Extraction Kit was used to extract genomic DNA from the blood cell samples. Receptor libraries were prepared by the immunoSEQ multiplex PCR assay. The multiplex PCR relied on a mix of 60 forward primers for TCR Vbeta segments and 13 reverse primers for TCR Jbeta segments. The CDR3 region of rearranged TCR beta genes was amplified from genomic DNA with a multiplex PCR assay. On the Illumina HiSeq System, the amplified TCR beta libraries were sequenced as 87-base-pair reads. Regarding the original processing steps: Across the roughly 700 repertoires, a later analysis counted approximately 75 million unique TCR beta chains, approximately 10 million of which were shared by at least two donors. Raw reads were error-corrected and collapsed into unique sequences with a nearest-neighbor algorithm that merged closely related sequences to remove PCR and sequencing errors. Alignment of CDR3 sequences to IMGT reference sequences was used to assign V, D and J gene segments. For a sequence to be retained, at least a six-nucleotide match to both a V gene segment and a J gene segment was required. A rearrangement was called productive if the CDR3 had no stop codons and remained in frame with V and J, and every other rearrangement was called non-productive. CDR3 was defined according to IMGT convention as the region running from the second conserved V-encoded cysteine to the conserved J-encoded phenylalanine. In an earlier analysis of more than 550 of the donors, sequences lacking an unambiguous match to a single V gene segment were excluded. In an earlier analysis of approximately 560 of the donors, a V segment was called functional when productive rearrangements were above 56.7%, and segregating when the standard deviation between donors exceeded 5%. A statistical classification framework was developed to diagnose cytomegalovirus status using the catalog of TCR beta chain sequences. A later analysis assigned V and J genes by comparing TCR nucleotide sequences with IMGT/GENE-DB human TR gene sequences. In a later analysis, CDR3 sequences and most-parsimonious VDJ recombination scenarios were assigned using the TCRdist pipeline. In a later analysis, every TCR beta chain was defined by the combination of its CDR3 amino acid sequence and its V-gene family, and reads without a unique V-gene family were dropped. In a later analysis, a few hundred highly shared, low-generation-probability nucleotide sequences were removed to address suspected cross-contamination and a sequencing artifact. In a later analysis, a clonal expansion index was calculated for each public chain from normalized within-repertoire ranks of inferred template counts. A later analysis computed generation probabilities with a VDJ recombination model fitted to out-of-frame rearrangements, and checked the results against IGoR. In a later analysis, TCR-TCR, TCR-HLA and TCR-CMV co-occurrence was scored with hypergeometric tests, and a repertoire-size bias correction was applied to TCR pairs. To estimate false discovery rates, a later analysis permuted the HLA or CMV assignments 20 times. In a later analysis, co-occurring TCRs were grouped using DBSCAN, with TCRdist sequence similarity added in when clustering inside HLA-allele-positive subsets. Repertoires with fewer than 30,000 or more than 120,000 public chains were left out of co-occurrence clustering, as were several repertoires with anomalous nucleotide sharing. TCRdb retrieved this table from immuneACCESS and kept in-frame rearrangements only. Not all clones are present; in checked studies, unresolved V genes account for under half, and no reason is known for the remainder. The V and J calls and clone size were taken over from that table, and D and trimming were inferred from the DNA. For this sample the table gives roughly 100,000 clones, of which approximately 66% were detected only once. Around 3.5% of the sample comes from the top ten.

This TCR was recovered from a woman in her 50s in good health and CMV-seronegative. Sequencing used PBMCs. The rearranged chain carries TRBV6-4 and TRBJ2-7; 8 middle bases align to TRBD2. CDR3 loop: CAGSDSARGDSKSYEQYF. The sequenced DNA: TGTGCCGGCAGTGACTCGGCGCGGGGGGACTCGAAATCCTACGAGCAGTACTTC.